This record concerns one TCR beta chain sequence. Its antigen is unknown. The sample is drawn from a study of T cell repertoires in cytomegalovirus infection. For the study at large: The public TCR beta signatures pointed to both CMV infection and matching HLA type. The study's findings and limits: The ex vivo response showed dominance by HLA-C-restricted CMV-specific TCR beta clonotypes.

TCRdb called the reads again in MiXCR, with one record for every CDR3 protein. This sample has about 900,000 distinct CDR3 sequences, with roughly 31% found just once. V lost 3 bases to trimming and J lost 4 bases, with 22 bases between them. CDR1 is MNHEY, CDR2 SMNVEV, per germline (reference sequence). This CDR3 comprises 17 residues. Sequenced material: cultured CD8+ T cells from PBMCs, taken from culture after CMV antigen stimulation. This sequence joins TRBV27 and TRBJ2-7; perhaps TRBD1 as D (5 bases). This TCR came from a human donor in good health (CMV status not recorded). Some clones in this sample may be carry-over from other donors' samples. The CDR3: CASSFIPNPGPDYEQYF. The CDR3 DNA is TGTGCCAGCAGTTTTATCCCCAACCCAGGGCCAGATTACGAGCAGTACTTC.